This TCR beta chain is drawn from a study of cytomegalovirus exposure and HLA in healthy donors. Overall study findings and caveats: Reportedly, a later analysis found an Asian-associated ancestry cluster had fewer N-insertions than the roughly 700-donor mean. Most observed TCR sequences were rare, whereas some public TCRs were detected in many donors.

The PCR was carried out with 60 Vbeta primers and 13 Jbeta primers. Only in-frame clones appear in the TCRdb table, and some are missing; sequencing was by immunoSEQ multiplex PCR. The table has roughly 240,000 clones, 82% seen once; the top ten hold approximately 5.3%. As concerns this clone: The target antigen is unknown.

The length of the CDR3 is 12 residues. Trimming removed 5 bases at V and 8 bases at J, with 10 bases between. CDR1 and CDR2 (germline): SGHAT, FQDESV (reference sequence). The TCR originated in a middle-aged woman in good health and CMV-seropositive. The J gene is TRBJ2-1, the V gene TRBV11-1; a possible D gene is TRBD2 (5 bases). Sequenced material: PBMCs. DNA of the CDR3: TGTGCCAGCAGCAGCATTAGCGATGAGCAGTTCTTC. It encodes CASSSISDEQFF.